Sequencing of this TCR beta chain was carried out in a study of cytomegalovirus exposure and HLA in healthy donors. The CDR3 totals 16 residues. Germline lookup yields CDR1 SGDLS and CDR2 YYNGEE. Unmatched junction bases numbered 10, after V lost 3 bases and J lost 2 bases. General study points: The majority of TCR sequences were rare, yet some public TCRs appeared in many donors.

Using immunoSEQ multiplex PCR, the repertoire was profiled, and TCRdb retains in-frame clones only, with some absent. The table has approximately 270,000 clones, around 90% seen once. With respect to this clone: Its antigen is undetermined.

The V call is TRBV9, the J call TRBJ2-5, with 7 bases matching TRBD2. Sequenced input: PBMCs. The clonotype originates from a woman in her late teens or twenties in good health and CMV-seronegative. CDR3 sequence reads: CASSAAIRGGQETQYF. The CDR3 DNA follows: TGTGCCAGCAGCGCCGCGATTAGGGGAGGGCAAGAGACCCAGTACTTC.